A single sample is the source of the 13 T cell receptor beta chains below, sequenced in a study of early T cells in non-severe SARS-CoV-2 infection. TCRdb analysed the 5' RACE reads with MiXCR anew, one entry per CDR3 protein. Among 50,000 to 75,000 distinct CDR3 sequences listed, about 12% were seen once. Sequencing used whole blood, obtained at baseline. The source of these receptors is an adult who was a healthcare worker with PCR-confirmed SARS-CoV-2 infection or an uninfected control (not recorded which). The donor label of this sample is uncertain.

V and J are TRBV7-2 and TRBJ1-4; D uncertain. The germline V gene has CDR1 SGHTA and CDR2 FQGNSA. V shed 4 bases and J shed 4 bases, with 13 bases lying between them. This CDR3 comprises 15 residues. CDR3 residues: CASSSEGRSNEKLFF. The DNA of the CDR3 is TGTGCCAGCAGCTCTGAGGGAAGGAGTAATGAAAAACTGTTTTTT. Variable domain in full (rest from reference TRBV7-2 and TRBJ1-4): GAGVSQSPSNKVTEKGKDVELRCDPISGHTALYWYRQSLGQGLEFLIYFQGNSAPDKSGLPSDRFSAERTGGSVSTLTIQRTQQEDSAVYLCASSSEGRSNEKLFFGSGTQLSVL.

The sample holds a few counts of this clonotype. The chain couples TRBV7-6 to TRBJ1-5; 7 bases match TRBD1. V lost 1 base and J lost 1; bases outside the gene matches: 4. From germline, CDR1 is SGHVS and CDR2 FNYEAQ. This CDR3 is 16 amino acids long. The CDR3 nucleotides are TGTGCCAGCAGCTTAGGGCCGGACAGGAGCAATCAGCCCCAGCATTTT. Protein: CASSLGPDRSNQPQHF.

The table lists this clonotype with a few counts. The J gene is TRBJ1-1, the V gene TRBV19; D is perhaps TRBD1 (6 bases). V was cut by 1 base and J by 5 bases, with 17 bases left in between. Germline values: CDR1 LNHDA, CDR2 SQIVND (reference sequence). This CDR3 contains 16 residues. The chain's CDR3 is CASSIGSGRGRTEAFF. DNA for the CDR3: TGTGCCAGTAGTATAGGCTCCGGCAGGGGCAGAACTGAAGCTTTCTTT.

Regarding this clonotype: Given a much more abundant clone one base away, this may be a read error. The V call is TRBV12-3 or TRBV12-4, the J call TRBJ1-6, with D unresolved. V was pared by 6 bases and J by 5 bases, with 5 bases between. The CDR3 spans 12 residues. The CDR3 bases are TGTGCCAGCAGCCAACATAATTCACCCCTCCACTTT. It translates to CASSQHNSPLHF.

The chain uses TRBV11-2 and TRBJ2-3; TRBD2 matches 8 bases. J gave up 3 bases and V 2 bases, and 7 bases lay outside the gene matches. The CDR3 sequence is 16 residues long. Germline values: CDR1 SGHAT, CDR2 FQNNGV. The CDR3 DNA reads TGTGCCAGCAGCTTATCAGCGGGGGAGAAGACAGATACGCAGTATTTT. Protein sequence: CASSLSAGEKTDTQYF.

The sample holds many counts of this clonotype. The rearrangement joins TRBV7-3 to TRBJ2-5; D may be TRBD2 (6 bases). Trimming cost V 2 bases and J 5 bases, with 12 bases left between them. CDR1 and CDR2 (germline): SGHTA, FQGTGA. The CDR3 sequence is 14 residues long. CDR3 sequence: CASSLGGGAETQYF. CDR3 coding DNA: TGTGCCAGCAGCTTAGGTGGCGGGGCGGAGACCCAGTACTTC. The full variable domain, with the rest looked up from reference TRBV7-3 and TRBJ2-5, is GAGVSQTPSNKVTEKGKYVELRCDPISGHTALYWYRQSLGQGPEFLIYFQGTGAADDSGLPNDRFFAVRPEGSVSTLKIQRTERGDSAVYLCASSLGGGAETQYFGPGTRLLVL.

This clonotype was recorded a few times. The chain is built from TRBV9 and TRBJ2-5; D not certain. V was cut by 0 bases and J by 3 bases, with 6 bases left in between. Germline loops: CDR1 SGDLS, CDR2 YYNGEE. The CDR3 loop spans 13 amino acids. CDR3 residues: CASSVGAEETQYF. DNA of the CDR3: TGTGCCAGCAGCGTAGGGGCAGAAGAGACCCAGTACTTC.

The V and J genes are TRBV19 and TRBJ1-1; 9 bases map to TRBD1. Germline-derived CDR1 and CDR2 are LNHDA and SQIVND (reference sequence). The CDR3 loop spans 18 amino acids. J was trimmed by 3 bases and V by 3 bases; bases with no gene match: 14. The CDR3 DNA sequence: TGTGCCAGTAGTATCAACCGGGACAGGGTACGTCGGGACACTGAAGCTTTCTTT. Protein product: CASSINRDRVRRDTEAFF.

V is TRBV29-1 and J is TRBJ1-2; 9 nucleotides agree with TRBD1. This CDR3 has 13 amino acids. CDR1 is SQVTM, CDR2 ANQGSEA, per germline. Unmatched junction bases numbered 9, after V lost 5 bases and J lost 8 bases. The CDR3 is CSVRPGTGSGYTF. CDR3 sequence (DNA): TGCAGCGTTCGTCCCGGGACAGGGTCGGGCTACACCTTC.

The genes are TRBV5-1 and TRBJ1-1, with TRBD1 as a possible D gene (5 bases). Trimming shortened V by 1 base and J by 0 bases, and 10 bases separated the two germline ends. Looked up from germline, CDR1 is SGHRS and CDR2 is YFSETQ. The CDR3 has 15 residues. The CDR3: CASSLSRQMNTEAFF. DNA for the CDR3: TGCGCCAGCAGCTTGAGTCGACAGATGAACACTGAAGCTTTCTTT.

V and J are TRBV5-1 and TRBJ1-6; TRBD1 agrees at 7 bases. Germline CDR1 SGHRS, CDR2 YFSETQ. The ends lost 4 bases at V and 2 bases at J; junction bases unmatched: 3. The CDR3 covers 15 residues. DNA of the CDR3: TGCGCCAGCAGCCGGACAGGACCCTATAATTCACCCCTCCACTTT. This codes for CASSRTGPYNSPLHF.

The chain uses TRBV6-2 or TRBV6-3 and TRBJ2-5, with 9 bases identical to TRBD2. Trimming at V came to 0 bases and at J to 5 bases, leaving 4 bases not matched to a gene. The CDR3 is 15 residues long. CDR1 MNHEY and CDR2 SVGEGT come from the germline V gene. The CDR3 nucleotides are TGTGCCAGCAGTTACTCAGAGCGGGGGGCCGAGACCCAGTACTTC. It yields the protein CASSYSERGAETQYF.

The chain uses TRBV2 and TRBJ2-1; no reliable D call. V lost 6 bases and J lost 8, with 17 bases in between. Looked up from germline, CDR1 is SNHLY and CDR2 is FYNNEI. The CDR3 is 14 amino acids. The CDR3 reads CASRPPLLQYEQFF. CDR3 bases: TGTGCCAGCAGACCCCCACTTTTACAATATGAGCAGTTCTTC.